This TCR beta chain was obtained from a study of CD8 T cells in ankylosing spondylitis (dated by TCRdb to 2015 to 2018). With respect to the entire study: T cell receptor beta repertoires were profiled in healthy donors and ankylosing spondylitis patients so that disease-linked TCR variants could be found. Samples of peripheral blood were taken, and for ankylosing spondylitis patients, synovial fluid was collected as well. The full study cohort was made up of over 20 ankylosing spondylitis patients and 108 healthy donors.

The sequencing machine was an Illumina HiSeq 2500. Quantitative 5'-RACE with molecular barcodes was the method used to prepare the TCR beta libraries. In the original analysis: Disease-linked TCR variants were identified with a new computational method built on a probabilistic model of VDJ rearrangement. TCRdb reprocessing: public reads trimmed at Q25 with fastp, clones called with MiXCR, in-frame beta chains kept. Each record represents a unique CDR3 protein, reported with the most common genes and DNA among its rows. Clone size and V and J calls follow TCRdb, not the original study. This sample has over 700,000 distinct CDR3 sequences in its table, and 15% to 20% of those were observed once. About 20% of the sample is held by the ten biggest clonotypes. As regards this clonotype: Its antigen target is currently unknown. No much larger clone exists at a distance of one base, and base qualities are not known.

Beyond this particular receptor, the publication reports: Blood from ankylosing spondylitis patients appeared to be characterized by a TCR beta motif composed of about eight highly homologous amino acid variants. In peripheral blood, the disease-linked clones were found at relatively low frequencies and had a CD8+ phenotype. Some motif variants were previously reported in synovial fluid and blood of reactive arthritis patients, suggesting common disease-initiation mechanisms. According to the report, matched synovial fluid samples from ankylosing spondylitis patients were significantly enriched for the disease-linked clones.

CDR1 and CDR2 are drawn from the germline V gene (reference sequence): LNHNV, YYDKDF. Spanning cysteine to phenylalanine, the CDR3 consists of 15 amino acids. Of all the DNA, just the CDR3 is kept, 45 bases in frame from base 1. The V end loses 4 bases and the J end loses 1 base, and a stretch of 13 bases separates them. The receptor's source is a male donor with ankylosing spondylitis. This chain joins TRBV15 to TRBJ1-1; the D region possibly corresponds to TRBD1 (6 bases align). The sequenced material came from blood, either unsorted or a sorted T cell fraction (not recorded which). The CDR3 region reads CATSIRGQSNTEAFF. The DNA sequence is as follows: TGTGCCACCAGCATCCGGGGGCAGTCGAACACTGAAGCTTTCTTT.